One sample yielded the 21 T cell receptor beta chains listed below, sequenced in a study of identical twins. TCRdb re-called the 5' RACE reads through MiXCR, storing one row per CDR3 protein. In the table there are 1.5 million to 2 million distinct CDR3 sequences, 32% of which are singletons. Material for sequencing was cord blood. These receptors were obtained from a newborn girl in good health.

This clonotype was seen more than once but under ten times. The chain links TRBV9 to TRBJ2-1; D unresolved. This CDR3 is 13 amino acids long. Germline lookup yields CDR1 SGDLS and CDR2 YYNGEE. The ends were cut back, 0 bases at V and 5 bases at J, with 6 bases in the middle. The CDR3 protein is CASSVGVHNEQFF. Here the CDR3 DNA reads TGTGCCAGCAGCGTAGGAGTCCACAATGAGCAGTTCTTC.

The gene calls are TRBV20-1 and TRBJ2-4; 9 bases are shared with TRBD2. The J call may be faulty, since TRBJ2-7 better matches the DNA end. The CDR3 length is 13 residues. From germline, CDR1 is DFQATT and CDR2 SNEGSKA (reference sequence). CDR3 loop: CSALSGSRYEQYF. The CDR3 DNA is TGCAGTGCCCTTAGCGGGAGTAGGTACGAGCAGTACTTC.

The chain couples TRBV7-8 to TRBJ2-3; no reliable D call. V was clipped by 8 bases and J by 3 bases, with 12 bases between them. The CDR3 consists of 13 residues. Germline V gives CDR1 SGHVS, CDR2 FQNEAQ. CDR3 sequence (DNA): TGTGCCAGCTTGTTGGGGATTACAGATACGCAGTATTTT. Protein product: CASLLGITDTQYF. The full variable domain, its missing parts supplied by reference TRBV7-8 and TRBJ2-3, is GAGVSQSPRYKVAKRGQDVALRCDPISGHVSLFWYQQALGQGPEFLTYFQNEAQLDKSGLPSDRFFAERPEGSVSTLKIQRTQQEDSAVYLCASLLGITDTQYFGPGTRLTVL.

About this clonotype: At one end, the junction sequence differs from germline, possibly due to a read error. The CDR3 spells CASSPTGGMRNVQYF. CDR3 coding DNA: TGTGCCAGTAGTCCGACAGGGGGTATGAGAAACGTTCAGTACTTC. This sequence joins TRBV19 and TRBJ2-4, with 9 bases matching TRBD1. Looked up from germline, CDR1 is LNHDA and CDR2 is SQIVND (reference sequence). The CDR3 length is 15 residues.

This CDR3 reads CASSPAGATEAFF. DNA for the CDR3: TGTGCCAGCAGCCCTGCGGGGGCTACTGAAGCTTTCTTT. The V and J genes are TRBV7-9 and TRBJ1-1; TRBD1 might be the D (6 bases). This CDR3 comprises 13 residues. Germline assignment: CDR1 SEHNR and CDR2 FQNEAQ (reference sequence). V shed 5 bases and J shed 5 bases, with 12 bases lying between them.

A single count supports this clonotype. The chain is built from TRBV5-1 and TRBJ1-6; TRBD1 agrees at 12 bases. Germline values: CDR1 SGHRS, CDR2 YFSETQ. V was clipped by 5 bases and J by 10 bases; unmatched bases: 4. The CDR3 spans 14 residues. The CDR3 loop reads CASRRGQGASPLHF. CDR3 DNA sequence: TGCGCCAGCAGACGGGGACAGGGGGCCTCACCCCTCCACTTT.

This clonotype was seen at least ten times. V and J are TRBV12-3 or TRBV12-4 and TRBJ2-1; D perhaps matches TRBD2 (6 bases). This CDR3 region has 12 residues. The ends were cut back, 8 bases at V and 7 bases at J, with 12 bases in the middle. CDR3 sequence (DNA): TGTGCCAGCGAGGGAGGAGGAAATGAGCAGTTCTTC. It translates to CASEGGGNEQFF.

The chain links TRBV6-1 to TRBJ2-3, with TRBD2 identical over 12 bases. The CDR3 contains 18 residues. CDR1 MNHNS and CDR2 SASEGT come from the germline V gene. Unmatched junction bases numbered 15, after V lost 5 bases and J lost 6 bases. DNA for the CDR3: TGTGCCAGCAGTCCGCTACGCAGACTAGCGGGAGACTCCGATACGCAGTATTTT. It codes for CASSPLRRLAGDSDTQYF.

This clonotype occurred a few times. The CDR3 loop reads CSVARDGNTEAFF. The CDR3 coding sequence is TGCAGCGTTGCCCGGGACGGCAACACTGAAGCTTTCTTT. This chain links TRBV29-1 with TRBJ1-1, with a possible D match to TRBD1 (5 bases). The length of the CDR3 is 13 residues. V was clipped by 4 bases and J by 2 bases, with 11 bases between them. Looked up from germline, CDR1 is SQVTM and CDR2 is ANQGSEA.

V is TRBV12-3 or TRBV12-4 and J is TRBJ2-1; D remains ambiguous. Trimming shortened V by 0 bases and J by 0 bases, and 9 bases separated the two germline ends. The CDR3 is made up of 16 amino acids. The CDR3 sequence is CASSLAAVRSYNEQFF. The CDR3 coding sequence is TGTGCCAGCAGTTTAGCCGCGGTCCGCTCCTACAATGAGCAGTTCTTC.

This clonotype was found many times. The V and J genes are TRBV7-6 and TRBJ2-7; no firm D call. The CDR3 has 14 amino acids. The V gene's germline CDR1 is SGHVS and CDR2 FNYEAQ. V was trimmed by 1 base and J by 1 base, leaving 8 bases between them. The CDR3 is CASSLDRLSYEQYF. In DNA, the CDR3 is TGTGCCAGCAGCTTAGACAGACTTTCCTACGAGCAGTACTTC.

V usage is TRBV11-2 and J usage is TRBJ1-1, with D possibly being TRBD1 (5 bases). CDR1 is SGHAT and CDR2 is FQNNGV in the germline V gene. The CDR3 extends over 14 amino acids. The ends were cut back, 4 bases at V and 5 bases at J, with 14 bases in the middle. The CDR3 protein is CASSSWGMGTEAFF. The CDR3 DNA follows: TGTGCCAGCAGCTCCTGGGGGATGGGGACTGAAGCTTTCTTT.

The CDR3, as DNA: TGTGCCAGCAGCCAAGTTTACTGGGGAGACGACATGTTTTTT. Translating it yields CASSQVYWGDDMFF. J is TRBJ1-4 and V is TRBV3-1; D is ambiguous. Trimming removed 1 base at V and 15 bases at J, with 18 bases between. Per the germline V gene, CDR1 is LGHDT and CDR2 is YNNKEL (reference sequence). There are 14 residues in the CDR3.

This clonotype has at least ten counts. The chain has TRBV25-1 and TRBJ1-2; no reliable D call. The CDR3 runs to 13 residues. Trimming pared 3 bases from V and 2 bases from J, leaving 7 bases between. CDR1 and CDR2 from the germline V gene are MGHDK and SYGVNS. In DNA, the CDR3 is TGTGCCAGCAGTGAGCACGTGAACTATGGCTACACCTTC. It is translated as CASSEHVNYGYTF.

This clonotype was seen only a few times. The chain combines TRBV20-1 with TRBJ2-7, with 7 positions matching TRBD1. Per the germline V gene, CDR1 is DFQATT and CDR2 is SNEGSKA (reference sequence). Trimming took 6 bases from V and 0 from J; bases not matched to a gene: 8. This CDR3 contains 14 residues. The CDR3 spells CSAQSGQASYEQYF. The CDR3 nucleotides are TGCAGTGCCCAGTCCGGACAGGCCTCCTACGAGCAGTACTTC.

The chain uses TRBV20-1 and TRBJ2-7; D remains ambiguous. The V end was cut by 6 bases, the J end by 3 bases, with 9 bases between. The CDR3 length is 11 residues. Germline loops: CDR1 DFQATT, CDR2 SNEGSKA (reference sequence). DNA of the CDR3: TGCAGTGCGGGGTCGATCTACGAGCAGTACTTC. It encodes CSAGSIYEQYF.

This sequence joins TRBV6-5 and TRBJ1-1, with D perhaps matching TRBD1 (6 bases). The CDR3 covers 15 residues. Trimming shortened V by 5 bases and J by 3 bases, and 16 bases separated the two germline ends. Germline CDR1 reads MNHEY; CDR2 reads SVGAGI. For the CDR3, the DNA is TGTGCCAGCAGTACTCGGACAGTTGGGGACACTGAAGCTTTCTTT. This encodes CASSTRTVGDTEAFF.

This clonotype was observed a single time. This sequence joins TRBV30 and TRBJ2-1, with 11 bases that match TRBD2. This CDR3 is built from 16 residues. The V gene's germline CDR1 is GTSNPN and CDR2 SVGIG (reference sequence). V was pared by 0 bases and J by 9 bases, with 10 bases of the junction left unmatched. The CDR3: CAWSVPGLAGTSEQFF. The CDR3 bases are TGTGCCTGGAGTGTACCCGGACTAGCGGGTACAAGTGAGCAGTTCTTC.

This clonotype occurred a few times. This sequence joins TRBV21-1 and TRBJ2-1; TRBD2 is the table's D call, not checked against the DNA. TRBV21-1 is given as a pseudogene. The CDR3 runs to 15 residues. The CDR3 DNA reads TGTGCCAGCAGCAAAGGTGGGGGAGGCAGCAATGAGCAGTTCTTC. This codes for CASSKGGGGSNEQFF.

This clonotype was counted between two and nine times. The CDR3 nucleotides read TGCAGTGCTAGAGTTGCCTATGGCTACACCTTC. It is translated as CSARVAYGYTF. The chain combines TRBV20-1 with TRBJ1-2, with D unresolved. The CDR3 is made up of 11 amino acids. V was cut by 1 base and J by 4 bases, with 4 bases left in between. Germline CDR1 DFQATT, CDR2 SNEGSKA (reference sequence).

This clonotype was observed a few times. The chain joins TRBV21-1 to TRBJ2-5; the table names TRBD1, a call not compared with the DNA. Judging by the DNA end, TRBJ2-7 fits better; the J call may be wrong. TRBV21-1 is an annotated pseudogene. The CDR3 sequence is 14 residues long. The CDR3 spells CASSKRDRGSEQYF. The CDR3 DNA sequence: TGTGCCAGCAGCAAAAGGGACAGGGGGAGCGAGCAGTACTTC.